This T cell receptor (beta chain) comes out of a study of post-analysis software for immune sequencing data. Findings of the study overall: Same-batch samples co-clustered strongly by F measure. The normalized Chao1 diversity of multiple sclerosis patients was significantly lower than that of controls.

This clonotype was counted a single time. Its antigen is not known. Unique molecular identifiers were present in the TCR beta cDNA libraries. In TCRdb, the PCR reads were re-called with MiXCR into one record per CDR3 protein. The sample yields around 700,000 distinct CDR3 sequences, approximately 60% seen once. The TCR comes from a girl aged 2 to 10 with multiple sclerosis. Material: blood.

The CDR3 is CASSGALLHRGTQYF. The CDR3 DNA sequence: TGTGCCAGCAGCGGAGCCTTGTTGCACAGAGGTACGCAGTATTTT. V and J are TRBV9 and TRBJ2-3; D gene unclear. The CDR3 runs 15 residues. The germline V and J ends were trimmed by 3 bases and 8 bases, with 19 bases remaining between them. Per the germline V gene, CDR1 is SGDLS and CDR2 is YYNGEE.